The 30 T cell receptor beta chains listed next were all sequenced from one sample in a study of T cells in Graves' hyperthyroidism and ophthalmopathy. The source material, RNA transcripts, was used to amplify TCR beta CDR3 regions. A set of HTBI primers served as the primers for a first-round RT-PCR of the TCR CDR3. TCRdb re-analysed the multiplex PCR reads in MiXCR, keeping a single row per CDR3 protein. This table has some 690,000 distinct CDR3 sequences, approximately 15% appearing once. The sample taken for sequencing was blood. These receptors were collected from a man in his fifties or sixties with Graves' hyperthyroidism.

At least ten counts were recorded for this clonotype. V is TRBV2 and J is TRBJ1-5; perhaps TRBD1 as D (5 bases). CDR1 is SNHLY and CDR2 is FYNNEI in the germline V gene. CDR3 length equals 15 residues. Trimming pared 4 bases from V and 6 bases from J, leaving 16 bases between. Written as DNA, the CDR3 is TGTGCCAGCAGTGGTTGGGGGGGGTTGGCTCAGCCCCAGCATTTT. Translated, it gives CASSGWGGLAQPQHF.

The chain joins TRBV13 to TRBJ1-1; unclear D gene. Germline V CDR1 and CDR2: PRHDT, FYEKMQ (reference sequence). This CDR3 comprises 14 residues. Deletions cut 10 bases from V and 2 bases from J, with 17 bases between. The CDR3: CATGIRGRNTEAFF. The CDR3 DNA is TGTGCCACCGGAATTAGAGGCAGAAACACTGAAGCTTTCTTT.

This clonotype appeared a few times. This rearrangement joins TRBV7-9 to TRBJ2-1; maybe TRBD2 (5 bases). This CDR3 has 14 amino acids. From germline, CDR1 is SEHNR and CDR2 FQNEAQ (reference sequence). V gave up 1 base and J gave up 5 bases, with 9 bases separating them. Here the CDR3 reads CASSLDASHNEQFF. As DNA, the CDR3 is TGTGCCAGCAGCTTAGATGCTAGCCACAATGAGCAGTTCTTC.

Only a few counts were recorded for this clonotype. This rearrangement joins TRBV6-1 to TRBJ2-4; no clear D gene. Germline V gene data show CDR1 as MNHNS and CDR2 as SASEGT. V dropped 1 base and J dropped 2 bases, with 9 bases sitting between them. CDR3 length equals 15 residues. CDR3 protein: CASSEGLLTKNIQYF. The CDR3 bases are TGTGCCAGCAGTGAAGGCCTCTTGACCAAAAACATTCAGTACTTC.

In its sample, this clonotype was seen many times. The chain uses TRBV7-2 and TRBJ2-3, with TRBD2 identical over 8 bases. V trimming: 5 bases; J trimming: 0 bases; junction bases outside the gene matches: 10. Germline assignment: CDR1 SGHTA and CDR2 FQGNSA. This CDR3 has 17 amino acids. The CDR3 nucleotides are TGTGCCAGCAGCCCAGATTGGCTAGCGGGCAGCACAGATACGCAGTATTTT. It yields the protein CASSPDWLAGSTDTQYF.

This clonotype was seen repeatedly, ten times or more. The chain is built from TRBV28 and TRBJ1-2; TRBD1 might be the D (6 bases). The CDR3 length is 15 residues. Trimming removed 5 bases at V and 5 bases at J, with 18 bases between. Germline V gene lookup returns CDR1 MDHEN and CDR2 SYDVKM. Written as DNA, the CDR3 is TGTGCCAGCAGTCGACCCATCGGCAGGGGATATGGCTACACCTTC. Its translation is CASSRPIGRGYGYTF.

This clonotype appeared a few times. The rearrangement links TRBV28 to TRBJ1-5, with 8 bases fitting TRBD1. Germline V gene sequence: CDR1 MDHEN, CDR2 SYDVKM. The CDR3 is 17 residues long. V lost 3 bases, J lost 3 bases, and 10 bases stayed unmatched. CDR3 coding DNA: TGTGCCAGCAGTTTTCGCCTGACAGGGGTGACCAATCAGCCCCAGCATTTT. Protein: CASSFRLTGVTNQPQHF.

The chain links TRBV28 to TRBJ2-1; either TRBD1 or TRBD2 may supply D (5 bases each). Germline lookup yields CDR1 MDHEN and CDR2 SYDVKM. CDR3 size: 19 residues. Trimming stripped 3 bases from V and 0 bases from J, with 21 bases between. The CDR3 reads CASSFPRGGWSGSYNEQFF. CDR3 sequence (DNA): TGTGCCAGCAGTTTCCCCCGGGGCGGATGGAGCGGCTCCTACAATGAGCAGTTCTTC. The variable domain in full, with the rest retrieved from reference TRBV28 and TRBJ2-1, is DVKVTQSSRYLVKRTGEKVFLECVQDMDHENMFWYRQDPGLGLRLIYFSYDVKMKEKGDIPEGYSVSREKKERFSLILESASTNQTSMYLCASSFPRGGWSGSYNEQFFGPGTRLTVL.

This clonotype was observed at least ten times. The chain links TRBV7-3 to TRBJ2-2; 13 positions match TRBD2. CDR1 and CDR2 (germline): SGHTA, FQGTGA. V trimming: 5 bases; J trimming: 3 bases; junction bases outside the gene matches: 6. CDR3 size: 17 residues. DNA for the CDR3: TGTGCCAGCAGCCGGCTGGGACTAGCGGGATACACCGGGGAGCTGTTTTTT. Translating it yields CASSRLGLAGYTGELFF.

This chain uses TRBV6-1 with TRBJ2-5, with D possibly TRBD1 on 6 matching bases. Germline CDR1 is MNHNS and CDR2 is SASEGT. The CDR3 is 15 amino acids. Trimming took off 5 bases at V and 1 base at J, with 14 bases between the two ends. CDR3 nucleotide sequence: TGTGCCAGCAGTTATAGGGGGAGCGCCCAAGAGACCCAGTACTTC. As protein: CASSYRGSAQETQYF.

This clonotype was detected many times. V gene TRBV13 combines with J gene TRBJ2-5; D uncertain. Germline-derived CDR1 and CDR2 are PRHDT and FYEKMQ (reference sequence). This CDR3 comprises 14 residues. V was clipped by 1 base and J by 2 bases, with 8 bases between them. DNA for the CDR3: TGTGCCAGCAGCTTAGAGGTACAGCAAGAGACCCAGTACTTC. Residues: CASSLEVQQETQYF.

Note on this clonotype: One base away lies a much larger clone, so this may be a sequencing read error. J is TRBJ2-7 and V is TRBV7-2; 7 nucleotides match TRBD1. CDR1 and CDR2 (germline): SGHTA, FQGNSA. The CDR3 runs 13 residues. The CDR3 bases are TGTGCCGGCAGCTCTTGGACAGGCTACGAGCAGTACTTC. As protein: CAGSSWTGYEQYF.

The rearrangement links TRBV6-1 to TRBJ2-7; D may be TRBD1 (6 bases). V lost 6 bases and J lost 2, with 17 bases in between. This CDR3 spans 15 amino acids. Germline V gives CDR1 MNHNS, CDR2 SASEGT. The DNA of the CDR3 is TGTGCCAGCAGCCCTAACCCAGGGGAACCCTACGAGCAGTACTTC. Translating it yields CASSPNPGEPYEQYF.

This clonotype was seen a few times. V usage is TRBV3-1 and J usage is TRBJ2-3, with 8 bases lining up with TRBD2. This CDR3 contains 15 residues. Germline CDR1 and CDR2: LGHDT and YNNKEL (reference sequence). V trimming: 1 base; J trimming: 2 bases; junction bases outside the gene matches: 2. The CDR3 spells CASSQVAGHTDTQYF. The DNA for the CDR3 is TGTGCCAGCAGCCAAGTAGCGGGACACACAGATACGCAGTATTTT.

This clonotype was seen many times. The chain has TRBV7-2 and TRBJ2-7; TRBD2 matches at 10 bases. The germline V gene has CDR1 SGHTA and CDR2 FQGNSA. The junction had 5 bases not matched to a gene; V was cut back by 6 bases and J by 0 bases. The CDR3 has 15 residues. This chain's CDR3 is CASRLRLAGSYEQYF. The CDR3 bases are TGTGCCAGCAGACTTAGACTAGCGGGCTCCTACGAGCAGTACTTC.

CDR3 loop: CASYGGGGEQYF. The CDR3 DNA reads as TGTGCCAGCTACGGGGGGGGAGGCGAGCAGTACTTC. The chain carries TRBV6-2 or TRBV6-3 and TRBJ2-7; 8 positions agree with TRBD2. Germline V gives CDR1 MNHEY, CDR2 SVGEGT. The length of the CDR3 is 12 residues. V was clipped by 8 bases and J by 6 bases; unmatched bases: 6.

This clonotype has at least ten counts. The genes are TRBV28 and TRBJ1-1; perhaps TRBD1 as D (6 bases). Germline loops: CDR1 MDHEN, CDR2 SYDVKM. The germline V and J ends were trimmed by 1 base and 8 bases, with 8 bases remaining between them. The CDR3 length is 12 residues. The CDR3 DNA is TGTGCCAGCAGTTTATCGGGGGCGGAAGCTTTCTTT. Translating gives CASSLSGAEAFF.

In this sample, this clonotype turned up many times. The V gene is TRBV19, the J gene TRBJ1-1, with D possibly matching TRBD1 (5 bases). The CDR3 totals 13 residues. Germline CDR1 and CDR2: LNHDA and SQIVND (reference sequence). The germline V and J ends were trimmed by 5 bases and 5 bases, with 12 bases remaining between them. The chain's CDR3 is CASSWWGQTEAFF. As DNA, the CDR3 is TGTGCCAGTAGTTGGTGGGGCCAGACTGAAGCTTTCTTT.

This clonotype was seen ten or more times. This chain uses TRBV18 with TRBJ2-1, with D hard to call. Germline CDR1 and CDR2: KGHSH and LQKENI. The CDR3 loop spans 12 amino acids. Between the trimmed V and J ends, which lost 2 bases and 10 bases, there was a span of 9 bases. The CDR3 DNA sequence: TGTGCCAGCTCACCATCTCAGCAAGAGCAGTTCTTC. Amino acid sequence: CASSPSQQEQFF.

This clonotype has a count of ten or more. This CDR3 is CASSRQGAYEQYF. CDR3 sequence (DNA): TGTGCCAGCAGTCGACAGGGGGCTTACGAGCAGTACTTC. The genes are TRBV3-1 and TRBJ2-7; 10 bases map to TRBD1. Germline loops: CDR1 LGHDT, CDR2 YNNKEL (reference sequence). J gave up 4 bases and V 6 bases, and 3 bases lay outside the gene matches. There are 13 residues in the CDR3.

This clonotype was observed a few times. The chain couples TRBV20-1 to TRBJ2-1; tentative D call: TRBD2 (5 bases). There are 13 residues in the CDR3. Germline loops: CDR1 DFQATT, CDR2 SNEGSKA (reference sequence). V was shortened by 2 bases and J by 5 bases, with 10 bases between the two germline ends. CDR3 sequence (DNA): TGCAGTGCTAGAAAGACTACTCACAATGAGCAGTTCTTC. It encodes CSARKTTHNEQFF.

This clonotype has at least ten counts. The rearrangement joins TRBV12-3 or TRBV12-4 to TRBJ2-6; D gene unclear. This CDR3 is 15 amino acids long. Deletions cut 5 bases from V and 1 base from J, with 9 bases between. This chain's CDR3 is CASSPRRSGANVLTF. The CDR3 DNA is TGTGCCAGCAGTCCCAGAAGATCTGGGGCCAACGTCCTGACTTTC.

This chain uses TRBV27 with TRBJ2-7, with TRBD2 matching over 15 bases. CDR1 and CDR2 (germline): MNHEY, SMNVEV (reference sequence). V trimming: 6 bases; J trimming: 0 bases; junction bases outside the gene matches: 18. The CDR3 sequence is 21 residues long. Written as DNA, the CDR3 is TGTGCCAGCAGAGCTAGAGTGCCCGGGACTAGCGGGAGGCCGAGCTCCTACGAGCAGTACTTC. It yields the protein CASRARVPGTSGRPSSYEQYF.

In this sample, this clonotype turned up many times. V is TRBV3-1 and J is TRBJ2-1; D might be TRBD1 (5 bases). The germline CDR1 and CDR2 sequences are LGHDT and YNNKEL (reference sequence). The length of the CDR3 is 16 residues. Trimming shortened V by 0 bases and J by 9 bases, and 18 bases separated the two germline ends. CDR3 in amino acids: CASSQDDSPGLVEQFF. CDR3 coding DNA: TGTGCCAGCAGCCAAGATGATTCCCCAGGGTTGGTTGAGCAGTTCTTC.

On this clonotype itself: A single base separates this from a much larger clone, so it may be a read error. The rearrangement joins TRBV27 to TRBJ2-1; tentative D call: TRBD2 (6 bases). Germline CDR1 and CDR2: MNHEY and SMNVEV (reference sequence). The CDR3 runs to 15 residues. Trimming pared 5 bases from V and 7 bases from J, leaving 18 bases between. CDR3 bases: TGTGCCAGCAGTGATCGGGAGTGGGGGTCGAATGAGCAGTTCTTC. Amino acids: CASSDREWGSNEQFF.

In this sample, this clonotype turned up a few times. The chain recombines TRBV30 with TRBJ2-1; 9 bases align to TRBD2. V trimming: 1 base; J trimming: 7 bases; junction bases outside the gene matches: 11. Germline V CDR1 and CDR2: GTSNPN, SVGIG (reference sequence). The CDR3 runs to 16 residues. The CDR3 here is CAWSGGSPSGINEQFF. The CDR3 region has the DNA TGTGCCTGGAGTGGTGGGAGTCCTAGCGGGATTAATGAGCAGTTCTTC.

The chain links TRBV3-1 to TRBJ2-1; 13 bases match TRBD2. Germline CDR1 LGHDT, CDR2 YNNKEL (reference sequence). Trimming at V came to 2 bases and at J to 8 bases, leaving 6 bases not matched to a gene. This CDR3 is built from 16 residues. The CDR3 region is CASSQFGTSGNHEQFF. The CDR3 DNA reads TGTGCCAGCAGCCAATTTGGGACTAGCGGGAACCATGAGCAGTTCTTC.

This clonotype was counted between two and nine times. A much bigger clone sits one base away, suggesting this may be a read error. This rearrangement joins TRBV30 to TRBJ1-1; D remains unclear. CDR1 is GTSNPN, CDR2 SVGIG, per germline (reference sequence). This CDR3 has 13 residues. CDR3 region: CVWSVGMNTEAFF. The CDR3 DNA is TGTGTCTGGAGTGTCGGCATGAACACTGAAGCTTTCTTT.

This clonotype appeared a few times. The chain uses TRBV20-1 and TRBJ2-1, with 7 nucleotides matching TRBD1. The germline V gene has CDR1 DFQATT and CDR2 SNEGSKA (reference sequence). The CDR3 covers 17 residues. CDR3 sequence: CSHPSRGRFSSYNEQFF. In DNA, the CDR3 is TGCAGCCACCCTTCGAGGGGGCGGTTTAGCTCCTACAATGAGCAGTTCTTC.

This clonotype was observed at least ten times. The genes are TRBV10-2 and TRBJ2-5; TRBD2 agrees at 9 bases. V trimming: 3 bases; J trimming: 2 bases; junction bases outside the gene matches: 10. This CDR3 is 17 amino acids long. Germline CDR1 and CDR2: WSHSY and SAAADI. The CDR3 loop is CASSDWMASGTQETQYF. The CDR3 DNA follows: TGCGCCAGCAGTGATTGGATGGCTAGCGGGACACAAGAGACCCAGTACTTC.